This T cell receptor beta chain was sequenced for a study of blood T cell repertoires in COVID-19. Per the study methods: The assay estimated nucleated cells by amplifying reference gene primers. Method: immunoSEQ multiplex PCR; TCRdb's copy keeps in-frame clones and lacks some. The D gene and trimming were derived from the DNA, and the V and J assignments and clone size from that table. Among around 20,000 clones listed, 85% to 90% were seen once. The table lists this clone with a few counts. CDR3 size: 14 residues. Germline values: CDR1 GTSNPN, CDR2 SVGIG (reference sequence). V was clipped by 1 base and J by 1 base, with 8 bases between them.

The origin of this receptor is a human donor in a cohort sampled during active COVID-19. The genes are TRBV30 and TRBJ1-3; no clear D. Sequencing was done on a sample of peripheral blood. The CDR3: CAWSAGTSGNTIYF. As DNA, the CDR3 is TGTGCCTGGAGTGCGGGAACGTCTGGAAACACCATATATTTT.